The 16 T cell receptor beta chains given below trace back to one sample, sequenced in a study of regulatory T cells in long-lasting Graves disease. Described time point: newly diagnosed GD, antithyroid drugs for less than 3 months. RNA from PBMCs was the source of the TCR library. For TCR beta, libraries came from iRepertoire HTBI primers and Arm-PCR of CDR3 regions. A single record per CDR3 protein comes from TCRdb applying MiXCR to the multiplex PCR reads. The sample carries roughly 500,000 distinct CDR3 sequences, roughly 14% recorded once. These data also formed part of another study, on T cells in Graves' hyperthyroidism and ophthalmopathy.

The sample was peripheral blood mononuclear cells (PBMCs), taken at new diagnosis, from a patient treated with antithyroid drugs. Every receptor here comes from a man aged 30 to 45 with Graves disease.

This clonotype was recorded at least ten times. The DNA for the CDR3 is TGCGGCGGGGGACAGAGGAACACTGAAGCTTTCTTT. This sequence encodes CGGGQRNTEAFF. The chain links TRBV29-1 to TRBJ1-1; 7 nucleotides align to TRBD1. There are 12 residues in the CDR3. Per germline, CDR1 SQVTM and CDR2 ANQGSEA. The whole variable domain, filled in from reference TRBV29-1 and TRBJ1-1, reads SAVISQKPSRDICQRGTSLTIQCQVDSQVTMMFWYRQQPGQSLTLIATANQGSEATYESGFVIDKFPISRPNLTFSTLTVSNMSPEDSSIYLCGGGQRNTEAFFGQGTRLTVV.

This clonotype was found many times. The rearrangement links TRBV29-1 to TRBJ2-3, with D uncertain. The CDR3 consists of 13 residues. Trimming stripped 8 bases from V and 1 base from J, with 13 bases between. CDR1 is SQVTM, CDR2 ANQGSEA, per germline. For the CDR3, the DNA is TGCAGCCACCAAGTCGGAGGCACAGATACGCAGTATTTT. Residues: CSHQVGGTDTQYF.

This clonotype was seen ten or more times. The chain links TRBV27 to TRBJ1-5; D unresolved. V was trimmed by 5 bases and J by 3 bases, leaving 11 bases between them. The CDR3 has 14 residues. Per the germline V gene, CDR1 is MNHEY and CDR2 is SMNVEV (reference sequence). This CDR3 reads CASSPRAINQPQHF. DNA for the CDR3: TGTGCCAGCAGTCCCCGGGCTATCAATCAGCCCCAGCATTTT.

This clonotype was detected a few times. The chain uses TRBV4-1 and TRBJ2-3; TRBD1 agrees at 8 bases. The J segment lost 8 bases and the V segment lost 1 base, leaving 5 bases of the junction unmatched. The CDR3 has 14 residues. Looked up from germline, CDR1 is MGHRA and CDR2 is YSYEKL. The chain's CDR3 is CASSQGTGRATQYF. The DNA of the CDR3 is TGCGCCAGCAGCCAAGGGACAGGGAGAGCTACGCAGTATTTT.

The table lists this clonotype with a few counts. This chain uses TRBV6-5 with TRBJ2-6, with D possibly TRBD1 on 5 matching bases. In germline, CDR1 is MNHEY, CDR2 SVGAGI. The CDR3 covers 16 residues. V dropped 2 bases and J dropped 2 bases, with 10 bases sitting between them. CDR3 amino acids: CASSYPDSAGANVLTF. The CDR3 DNA follows: TGTGCCAGCAGTTACCCCGACAGCGCTGGGGCCAACGTCCTGACTTTC.

There are many counts of this clonotype. This chain links TRBV18 with TRBJ2-5, with a tentative D call TRBD2 (5 bases). Trimming cost V 6 bases and J 1 base, with 18 bases left between them. Germline V lookup: CDR1 KGHSH, CDR2 LQKENI. There are 16 residues in the CDR3. The CDR3 here is CASSPRNSGTQETQYF. The CDR3 nucleotides are TGTGCCAGCTCGCCTCGAAATTCGGGAACCCAAGAGACCCAGTACTTC.

This clonotype was recorded many times. The chain has TRBV12-3 or TRBV12-4 and TRBJ2-5; 16 bases agree with TRBD2. V shed 5 bases, J shed 9 bases, and the junction held 6 bases outside the gene matches. The CDR3 spans 15 residues. For the CDR3, the DNA is TGTGCCAGCAGTCTAGGGACTAGCGGGGGGGGGGCCCAGTACTTC. Its protein product is CASSLGTSGGGAQYF.

Many counts were recorded for this clonotype. The chain couples TRBV3-1 to TRBJ2-7; possible D gene TRBD2, 6 bases. V lost 4 bases to trimming and J lost 4 bases, with 11 bases between them. Germline CDR1 reads LGHDT; CDR2 reads YNNKEL (reference sequence). The CDR3 loop spans 13 amino acids. The CDR3 sequence is CASSPRDFYEQYF. The CDR3 coding sequence is TGTGCCAGCAGCCCCCGGGACTTTTACGAGCAGTACTTC.

This clonotype was counted at least ten times. A read error may account for a junction end that differs from germline. The chain is built from TRBV2 and TRBJ2-3, with D perhaps matching TRBD1 or TRBD2 (5 bases each). Germline assignment: CDR1 SNHLY and CDR2 FYNNEI. The CDR3 loop spans 10 amino acids. CDR3 coding DNA: TGTGCCGGGGCACGAGGGTCTACCGAGTTT. Translating it yields CAGARGSTEF.

This clonotype was seen ten or more times. CDR3 sequence reads: CASSLDRERGYTF. The CDR3 coding sequence is TGTGCCAGCAGTTTAGACAGGGAGAGGGGCTACACCTTC. This chain joins TRBV12-3 or TRBV12-4 and TRBJ1-2; the D gene is possibly TRBD1 (6 bases). V shed 1 base and J shed 8 bases, with 11 bases lying between them. The length of the CDR3 is 13 residues.

The chain carries TRBV30 and TRBJ2-2, with unresolved D. The CDR3 length is 11 residues. Germline loops: CDR1 GTSNPN, CDR2 SVGIG (reference sequence). V was cut by 0 bases and J by 6 bases, with 2 bases left in between. The CDR3 nucleotides are TGTGCCTGGAGTGTTCCCGGGGAGCTGTTTTTT. This translates into CAWSVPGELFF.

This clonotype was detected many times. The genes are TRBV29-1 and TRBJ2-3; D possibly corresponds to TRBD2 (5 bases). There are 13 residues in the CDR3. The V and J ends lost 8 bases and 3 bases respectively, with 15 bases between them. CDR1 is SQVTM and CDR2 is ANQGSEA in the germline V gene. The CDR3 DNA sequence: TGCAGCCTCCGGAGGAGCGGAACAGATACGCAGTATTTT. This gives the protein CSLRRSGTDTQYF.

This clonotype was seen repeatedly, ten times or more. The V and J genes are TRBV12-3 or TRBV12-4 and TRBJ2-2; tentative D call: TRBD1 (6 bases). This CDR3 has 15 amino acids. Trimming took 10 bases from V and 6 from J, leaving 21 bases between them. CDR3 loop: CATNPRGSSPGELFF. CDR3 bases: TGTGCCACCAACCCGAGGGGGAGTTCGCCCGGGGAGCTGTTTTTT.

Many counts were recorded for this clonotype. The chain combines TRBV9 with TRBJ1-2; D is unresolved. The CDR3 extends over 14 amino acids. V dropped 9 bases and J dropped 0 bases, with 15 bases sitting between them. Germline CDR1 is SGDLS and CDR2 is YYNGEE. The CDR3 DNA sequence: TGTGCCACTTCCGCCGGGCTAGCTAACTATGGCTACACCTTC. Amino acid sequence: CATSAGLANYGYTF.

This clonotype came up many times. CDR3 in amino acids: CSAHSAGGVETQYF. CDR3 DNA: TGCAGTGCTCATTCAGCGGGAGGTGTTGAGACCCAGTACTTC. The genes are TRBV20-1 and TRBJ2-5; the match to TRBD2 covers 9 bases. The J segment lost 5 bases and the V segment lost 5 bases, leaving 9 bases of the junction unmatched. This CDR3 region has 14 residues. Germline values: CDR1 DFQATT, CDR2 SNEGSKA (reference sequence).

The V gene is TRBV6-1, the J gene TRBJ2-7; possibly TRBD1 for D (6 bases). CDR3 length: 17 residues. Germline CDR1 reads MNHNS; CDR2 reads SASEGT. Trimming took off 6 bases at V and 3 bases at J, with 24 bases between the two ends. This chain's CDR3 is CASSLGTYRAAHYEQYF. The CDR3 DNA reads as TGTGCCAGCAGCCTAGGGACCTACAGGGCCGCTCACTACGAGCAGTACTTC.